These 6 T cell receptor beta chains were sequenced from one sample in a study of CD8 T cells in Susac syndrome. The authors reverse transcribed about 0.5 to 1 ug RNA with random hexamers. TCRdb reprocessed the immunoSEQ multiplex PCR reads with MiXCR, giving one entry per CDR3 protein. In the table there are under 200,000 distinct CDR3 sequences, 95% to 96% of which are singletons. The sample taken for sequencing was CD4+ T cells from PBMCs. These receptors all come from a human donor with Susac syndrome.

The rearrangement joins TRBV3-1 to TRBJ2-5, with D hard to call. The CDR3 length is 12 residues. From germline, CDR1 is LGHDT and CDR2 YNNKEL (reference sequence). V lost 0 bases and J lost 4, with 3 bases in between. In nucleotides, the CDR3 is TGTGCCAGCAGCCAAGATACAGAGACCCAGTACTTC. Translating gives CASSQDTETQYF.

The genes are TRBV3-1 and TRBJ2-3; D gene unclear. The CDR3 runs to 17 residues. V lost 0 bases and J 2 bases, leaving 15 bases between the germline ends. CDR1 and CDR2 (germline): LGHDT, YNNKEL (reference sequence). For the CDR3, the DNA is TGTGCCAGCAGCCAAGATAATCGGCCTCACCTCACAGATACGCAGTATTTT. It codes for CASSQDNRPHLTDTQYF.

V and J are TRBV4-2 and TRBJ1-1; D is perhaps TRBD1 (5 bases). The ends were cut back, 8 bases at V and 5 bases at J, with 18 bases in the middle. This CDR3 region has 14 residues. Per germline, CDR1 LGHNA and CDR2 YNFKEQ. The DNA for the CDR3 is TGTGCCAGCCACCCGGGGGAGGCAGGGACTGAAGCTTTCTTT. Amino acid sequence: CASHPGEAGTEAFF.

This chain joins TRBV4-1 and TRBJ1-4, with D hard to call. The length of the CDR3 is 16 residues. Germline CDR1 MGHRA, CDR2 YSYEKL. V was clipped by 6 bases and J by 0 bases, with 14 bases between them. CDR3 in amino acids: CASRTFLFATNEKLFF. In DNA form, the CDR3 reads TGCGCCAGCAGAACCTTTTTGTTTGCAACTAATGAAAAACTGTTTTTT.

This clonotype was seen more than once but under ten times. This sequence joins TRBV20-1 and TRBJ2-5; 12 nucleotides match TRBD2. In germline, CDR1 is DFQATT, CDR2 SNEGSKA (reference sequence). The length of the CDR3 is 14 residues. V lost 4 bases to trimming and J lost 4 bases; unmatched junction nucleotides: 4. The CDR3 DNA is TGCAGTGCTAAGAAGGGACTAGCGGGAGAGACCCAGTACTTC. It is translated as CSAKKGLAGETQYF.

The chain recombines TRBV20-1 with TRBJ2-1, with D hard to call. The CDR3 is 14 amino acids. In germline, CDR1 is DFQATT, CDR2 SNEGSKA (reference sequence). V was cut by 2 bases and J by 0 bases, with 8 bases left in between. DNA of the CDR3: TGCAGTGCTAGACCTAGGAGCTCCTACAATGAGCAGTTCTTC. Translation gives CSARPRSSYNEQFF.